These T cell receptor beta chains were read from a single sample in a study of blood T cell repertoires in COVID-19. The repertoire was sequenced with immunoSEQ multiplex PCR; TCRdb's copy has only in-frame clones and lacks some. The sample lists approximately 140,000 clones, roughly 80% occurring once. The specimen sequenced was PBMCs or T cells enriched from blood (not recorded which). These receptors all come from a middle-aged man with acute COVID-19. The CDR3 runs from the conserved cysteine through the conserved F or W. Fields, in order: D gene, CDR3 length, V gene, J gene, clone size, CDR3 protein, CDR3 DNA. The D gene is left open where the match is weak. Some rows have no size entry. The others give once, few or many, or a class for an expanded clone.

d_call: -
cdr3_length: 15
v_call: TRBV4-3
j_call: TRBJ1-2
clone_size: once
cdr3_aa: CASSQDLEGISGYTF
cdr3_nt: TGCGCCAGCAGCCAAGATTTAGAGGGTATTAGCGGCTACACCTTC

d_call: TRBD2
cdr3_length: 12
v_call: TRBV29-1
j_call: TRBJ2-7
clone_size: -
cdr3_aa: CSVTSGSYEQYF
cdr3_nt: TGCAGCGTTACTAGCGGGAGCTACGAGCAGTACTTC

d_call: -
cdr3_length: 15
v_call: TRBV7-2
j_call: TRBJ1-1
clone_size: -
cdr3_aa: CASSSFRGEGTEAFF
cdr3_nt: TGTGCCAGCAGCAGCTTCAGGGGAGAAGGCACTGAAGCTTTCTTT

d_call: TRBD2
cdr3_length: 16
v_call: TRBV11-3
j_call: TRBJ2-2
clone_size: -
cdr3_aa: CASSLPASGTGGELFF
cdr3_nt: TGTGCCAGCAGCTTACCCGCTAGCGGGACGGGCGGGGAGCTGTTTTTT

d_call: -
cdr3_length: 14
v_call: TRBV10-3
j_call: TRBJ2-1
clone_size: once
cdr3_aa: CAISESVSVNEQFF
cdr3_nt: TGTGCCATCAGTGAGTCCGTATCGGTGAATGAGCAGTTCTTC

d_call: TRBD1
cdr3_length: 14
v_call: TRBV5-4
j_call: TRBJ1-1
clone_size: -
cdr3_aa: CASSLGTGYTEAFF
cdr3_nt: TGTGCCAGCAGCTTGGGGACAGGGTATACTGAAGCTTTCTTT

d_call: TRBD1
cdr3_length: 15
v_call: TRBV9
j_call: TRBJ2-7
clone_size: -
cdr3_aa: CASSPRTGGAYEQYF
cdr3_nt: TGTGCCAGCAGCCCCCGGACAGGGGGCGCCTACGAGCAGTACTTC

d_call: TRBD1
cdr3_length: 15
v_call: TRBV10-1
j_call: TRBJ2-3
clone_size: -
cdr3_aa: CASSEVGTGADTQYF
cdr3_nt: TGCGCCAGCAGTGAAGTTGGGACAGGGGCAGATACGCAGTATTTT

d_call: TRBD1
cdr3_length: 16
v_call: TRBV19
j_call: TRBJ1-1
clone_size: -
cdr3_aa: CASSIDRTGKFTEAFF
cdr3_nt: TGTGCCAGTAGTATTGATCGGACAGGAAAATTTACTGAAGCTTTCTTT

d_call: -
cdr3_length: 16
v_call: TRBV27
j_call: TRBJ2-7
clone_size: -
cdr3_aa: CASSPNTASGSYEQYF
cdr3_nt: TGTGCCAGCAGTCCAAACACCGCCAGCGGGTCCTACGAGCAGTACTTC

d_call: TRBD1
cdr3_length: 18
v_call: TRBV7-2
j_call: TRBJ1-6
clone_size: -
cdr3_aa: CASSNYPWDRRYNSPLHF
cdr3_nt: TGTGCCAGCAGCAACTACCCTTGGGACAGAAGATATAATTCACCCCTCCACTTT

d_call: TRBD1
cdr3_length: 16
v_call: TRBV15
j_call: TRBJ2-3
clone_size: -
cdr3_aa: CATSRRGQRATDTQYF
cdr3_nt: TGTGCCACCAGCAGGAGGGGACAGAGGGCCACAGATACGCAGTATTTT

d_call: -
cdr3_length: 14
v_call: TRBV13
j_call: TRBJ2-7
clone_size: -
cdr3_aa: CASSTLGRASEQYF
cdr3_nt: TGTGCCAGCAGCACCCTTGGCCGAGCGAGCGAGCAGTACTTC

d_call: -
cdr3_length: 14
v_call: TRBV5-1
j_call: TRBJ2-5
clone_size: few
cdr3_aa: CASSSLGGEETQYF
cdr3_nt: TGCGCCAGCAGCTCACTAGGGGGGGAAGAGACCCAGTACTTC

d_call: TRBD1
cdr3_length: 14
v_call: TRBV6-2/TRBV6-3
j_call: TRBJ1-2
clone_size: -
cdr3_aa: CASSYEGQGSGYTF
cdr3_nt: TGTGCCAGCAGTTACGAGGGACAGGGGTCTGGCTACACCTTC

d_call: -
cdr3_length: 13
v_call: TRBV28
j_call: TRBJ1-2
clone_size: -
cdr3_aa: CASSSGGIYGYTF
cdr3_nt: TGTGCCAGCAGTTCGGGGGGAATCTATGGCTACACCTTC

d_call: TRBD2
cdr3_length: 16
v_call: TRBV19
j_call: TRBJ2-7
clone_size: -
cdr3_aa: CASSITGGPGVYEQYF
cdr3_nt: TGTGCCAGTAGTATAACGGGAGGGCCTGGTGTCTACGAGCAGTACTTC

d_call: -
cdr3_length: 15
v_call: TRBV5-1
j_call: TRBJ1-4
clone_size: -
cdr3_aa: CASSLAITTNEKLFF
cdr3_nt: TGCGCCAGCAGCTTGGCTATAACAACTAATGAAAAACTGTTTTTT

d_call: -
cdr3_length: 13
v_call: TRBV2
j_call: TRBJ1-1
clone_size: -
cdr3_aa: CASSGLGYTEAFF
cdr3_nt: TGTGCCAGCAGTGGTTTGGGCTACACTGAAGCTTTCTTT

d_call: -
cdr3_length: 14
v_call: TRBV27
j_call: TRBJ2-5
clone_size: few
cdr3_aa: CASSFRGRVETQYF
cdr3_nt: TGTGCCAGCAGTTTTCGGGGTCGGGTCGAGACCCAGTACTTC

d_call: -
cdr3_length: 13
v_call: TRBV6-5
j_call: TRBJ1-5
clone_size: -
cdr3_aa: CASSYGGWSPQHF
cdr3_nt: TGTGCCAGCAGTTACGGGGGGTGGTCGCCCCAGCATTTT

d_call: -
cdr3_length: 13
v_call: TRBV6-5
j_call: TRBJ1-1
clone_size: -
cdr3_aa: CATLWGLDTEAFF
cdr3_nt: TGTGCCACGCTCTGGGGCCTGGACACTGAAGCTTTCTTT

d_call: -
cdr3_length: 13
v_call: TRBV7-6
j_call: TRBJ2-2
clone_size: -
cdr3_aa: CASRQQNTGELFF
cdr3_nt: TGTGCCAGCAGACAACAGAACACCGGGGAGCTGTTTTTT

d_call: TRBD1
cdr3_length: 16
v_call: TRBV6-5
j_call: TRBJ1-4
clone_size: once
cdr3_aa: CASSSRQGHTNEKLFF
cdr3_nt: TGTGCCAGCAGTTCCCGACAGGGGCATACTAATGAAAAACTGTTTTTT

d_call: -
cdr3_length: 13
v_call: TRBV9
j_call: TRBJ1-2
clone_size: -
cdr3_aa: CASSVRGDYGYTF
cdr3_nt: TGTGCCAGCAGTGTCCGCGGTGACTATGGCTACACCTTC

d_call: -
cdr3_length: 12
v_call: TRBV30
j_call: TRBJ1-6
clone_size: -
cdr3_aa: CAWREGWSPLHF
cdr3_nt: TGTGCCTGGAGAGAGGGCTGGTCACCCCTCCACTTT

d_call: -
cdr3_length: 15
v_call: TRBV7-2
j_call: TRBJ2-7
clone_size: few
cdr3_aa: CASSLVAGKGYEQYF
cdr3_nt: TGTGCCAGCAGCTTGGTGGCGGGGAAGGGCTACGAGCAGTACTTC

d_call: TRBD1
cdr3_length: 14
v_call: TRBV11-2
j_call: TRBJ2-7
clone_size: once
cdr3_aa: CASSNHRTGAEQYF
cdr3_nt: TGTGCCAGCAGCAACCACCGGACAGGGGCCGAGCAGTACTTC

d_call: -
cdr3_length: 14
v_call: TRBV7-2
j_call: TRBJ1-4
clone_size: -
cdr3_aa: CASSPQSVGEKLFF
cdr3_nt: TGTGCCAGCAGCCCCCAATCGGTTGGTGAAAAACTGTTTTTT

d_call: -
cdr3_length: 20
v_call: TRBV4-3
j_call: TRBJ2-2
clone_size: -
cdr3_aa: CASSALSAKIYGRNTGELFF
cdr3_nt: TGCGCCAGCAGCGCCCTAAGCGCCAAGATATATGGGAGGAACACCGGGGAGCTGTTTTTT

d_call: -
cdr3_length: 11
v_call: TRBV20-1
j_call: TRBJ2-7
clone_size: -
cdr3_aa: CSARRGSEQYF
cdr3_nt: TGCAGTGCTAGAAGGGGGAGCGAGCAGTACTTC

d_call: -
cdr3_length: 14
v_call: TRBV4-3
j_call: TRBJ2-3
clone_size: once
cdr3_aa: CASSQGLAFDTQYF
cdr3_nt: TGCGCCAGCAGCCAAGGTCTAGCGTTTGATACGCAGTATTTT

d_call: TRBD2
cdr3_length: 15
v_call: TRBV9
j_call: TRBJ2-5
clone_size: -
cdr3_aa: CASSPALAVQETQYF
cdr3_nt: TGTGCCAGCAGCCCGGCGCTAGCGGTCCAAGAGACCCAGTACTTC

d_call: TRBD2
cdr3_length: 15
v_call: TRBV5-1
j_call: TRBJ2-1
clone_size: -
cdr3_aa: CASSLLAGGGNEQFF
cdr3_nt: TGCGCCAGCAGCTTACTAGCGGGAGGAGGGAATGAGCAGTTCTTC

d_call: TRBD2
cdr3_length: 16
v_call: TRBV5-6
j_call: TRBJ2-3
clone_size: -
cdr3_aa: CASSSLAGAWSDTQYF
cdr3_nt: TGTGCCAGCAGCTCCCTAGCGGGAGCTTGGTCAGATACGCAGTATTTT

d_call: TRBD2
cdr3_length: 13
v_call: TRBV6-5
j_call: TRBJ2-1
clone_size: -
cdr3_aa: CASKVAGENEQFF
cdr3_nt: TGTGCCAGCAAGGTAGCGGGGGAGAATGAGCAGTTCTTC

d_call: -
cdr3_length: 15
v_call: TRBV28
j_call: TRBJ1-5
clone_size: -
cdr3_aa: CASIDRLHSNQPQHF
cdr3_nt: TGTGCCAGCATCGACAGGCTACATAGCAATCAGCCCCAGCATTTT

d_call: -
cdr3_length: 16
v_call: TRBV3-1/TRBV3-2
j_call: TRBJ2-2
clone_size: -
cdr3_aa: CASSQVLLTSAGELFF
cdr3_nt: TGTGCCAGCAGCCAAGTTCTCCTGACATCTGCCGGGGAGCTGTTTTTT

d_call: -
cdr3_length: 11
v_call: TRBV5-1
j_call: TRBJ2-7
clone_size: -
cdr3_aa: CASSLTGEQYF
cdr3_nt: TGCGCCAGCAGCCTAACGGGCGAGCAGTACTTC

d_call: -
cdr3_length: 12
v_call: TRBV6-5
j_call: TRBJ2-5
clone_size: -
cdr3_aa: CASTPLSETQYF
cdr3_nt: TGTGCCAGCACCCCCCTAAGCGAGACCCAGTACTTC

d_call: -
cdr3_length: 15
v_call: TRBV11-2
j_call: TRBJ2-1
clone_size: -
cdr3_aa: CASSLGSRGAGEQFF
cdr3_nt: TGTGCCAGCAGCTTAGGTAGTAGAGGAGCGGGTGAGCAGTTCTTC

d_call: TRBD1
cdr3_length: 14
v_call: TRBV6-5
j_call: TRBJ1-6
clone_size: -
cdr3_aa: CASSMTGDNSPLHF
cdr3_nt: TGTGCCAGCAGCATGACAGGGGATAATTCACCCCTCCACTTT

d_call: -
cdr3_length: 18
v_call: TRBV7-7
j_call: TRBJ1-5
clone_size: -
cdr3_aa: CASSLALCGVGGNQPQHF
cdr3_nt: TGTGCCAGCAGCTTAGCTTTGTGTGGGGTAGGGGGCAATCAGCCCCAGCATTTT

d_call: TRBD1
cdr3_length: 12
v_call: TRBV30
j_call: TRBJ1-1
clone_size: once
cdr3_aa: CACKSGGSEAFF
cdr3_nt: TGTGCCTGTAAGTCAGGGGGATCTGAAGCTTTCTTT

d_call: -
cdr3_length: 14
v_call: TRBV5-4
j_call: TRBJ2-5
clone_size: -
cdr3_aa: CASSLDSLQETQYF
cdr3_nt: TGTGCCAGCAGCTTGGACAGTTTGCAAGAGACCCAGTACTTC